The 27 T cell receptor beta chains listed next were all sequenced from one sample in a study of T cell changes during pregnancy in multiple sclerosis. Here immunoSEQ multiplex PCR was the method, and the copy in TCRdb shows in-frame clones only, minus some. This table holds more than 35,000 clones, just over 90% found once. This material consisted of CD4+ T cells from peripheral blood mononuclear cells, taken in the first trimester of pregnancy. The source is a female donor in good health, enrolled as a control in a pregnancy study.

This sequence joins TRBV7-6 and TRBJ2-1; unclear D gene. Germline assignment: CDR1 SGHVS and CDR2 FNYEAQ. The CDR3 contains 12 residues. The V and J ends lost 5 bases and 8 bases respectively, with 10 bases between them. CDR3 bases: TGTGCCAGCAGCCCAGTGATGGATGAGCAGTTCTTC. Translating gives CASSPVMDEQFF. The complete variable domain, with remaining parts taken from reference TRBV7-6 and TRBJ2-1, reads GAGVSQSPRYKVTKRGQDVALRCDPISGHVSLYWYRQALGQGPEFLTYFNYEAQQDKSGLPNDRFSAERPEGSISTLTIQRTEQRDSAMYRCASSPVMDEQFFGPGTRLTVL.

This rearrangement joins TRBV19 to TRBJ1-2; 8 bases map to TRBD1. The germline V gene has CDR1 LNHDA and CDR2 SQIVND (reference sequence). The CDR3 contains 14 residues. After removal of 6 bases from V and 0 bases from J, the junction contained 3 bases not matched to a gene. The CDR3 region has the DNA TGTGCCAGTAGATCGACAGGGGCTAACTATGGCTACACCTTC. It translates to CASRSTGANYGYTF.

V is TRBV2 and J is TRBJ2-3, with D unclear. The V gene lost 5 bases and the J gene lost 3 bases, with 6 bases spanning the gap. Per the germline V gene, CDR1 is SNHLY and CDR2 is FYNNEI. The CDR3 length is 12 residues. CDR3 sequence (DNA): TGTGCCAGCAGTTGGAGTACAGATACGCAGTATTTT. Translating gives CASSWSTDTQYF.

The chain has TRBV6-6 and TRBJ1-2; no clear D. Trimming pared 2 bases from V and 7 bases from J, leaving 11 bases between. Germline V lookup: CDR1 MNHNY, CDR2 SVGAGI (reference sequence). The length of the CDR3 is 13 residues. CDR3 DNA: TGTGCCAGCAGTTACGACGGAGGCGGTGGCTACACCTTC. It encodes CASSYDGGGGYTF.

This clone was detected once. The chain combines TRBV18 with TRBJ2-7, with TRBD1 identical over 7 bases. Trimming took 5 bases from V and 1 from J; bases not matched to a gene: 11. Germline V lookup: CDR1 KGHSH, CDR2 LQKENI. CDR3 length: 16 amino acids. The CDR3 nucleotides read TGTGCCAGCTCAGCTTATTGGACAGGAACGTCCTACGAGCAGTACTTC. Its protein product is CASSAYWTGTSYEQYF.

The chain employs TRBV6-5 and TRBJ1-1, with 7 positions matching TRBD1. In germline, CDR1 is MNHEY, CDR2 SVGAGI. Trimming removed 4 bases from V and 5 bases from J; junction bases left unmatched: 10. This CDR3 is built from 15 residues. The CDR3 sequence: CASSSPKTGETEAFF. The CDR3 nucleotides are TGTGCCAGCAGTTCCCCGAAAACAGGGGAAACTGAAGCTTTCTTT.

The chain carries TRBV14 and TRBJ2-1; 14 bases match TRBD2. The CDR3 runs to 20 residues. From germline, CDR1 is SGHDN and CDR2 FVKESK. Trimming cost V 0 bases and J 5 bases; bases outside gene matches: 12. The CDR3 region is CASSQERTSGGPLRNNEQFF. In DNA, the CDR3 is TGTGCCAGCAGCCAAGAGCGGACTAGCGGGGGGCCCCTTAGGAACAATGAGCAGTTCTTC.

V usage is TRBV13 and J usage is TRBJ2-3, with 12 positions matching TRBD2. J lost 5 bases, V lost 1 base, and 7 bases had no gene match. Germline CDR1 PRHDT, CDR2 FYEKMQ (reference sequence). The CDR3 totals 17 residues. As DNA, the CDR3 is TGTGCCAGCAGCTTAGATGGGACTAGCGGGCTCGTAGATACGCAGTATTTT. Its translation is CASSLDGTSGLVDTQYF. Full variable domain (missing parts from reference TRBV13 and TRBJ2-3): AAGVIQSPRHLIKEKRETATLKCYPIPRHDTVYWYQQGPGQDPQFLISFYEKMQSDKGSIPDRFSAQQFSDYHSELNMSSLELGDSALYFCASSLDGTSGLVDTQYFGPGTRLTVL.

This chain uses TRBV5-1 with TRBJ2-2; 9 bases line up with TRBD2. With 0 bases clipped from V and 6 bases from J, the junction kept 3 bases outside the gene matches. This CDR3 has 15 residues. Germline V gene lookup returns CDR1 SGHRS and CDR2 YFSETQ. The CDR3 coding sequence is TGCGCCAGCAGCTTGGGATTAGCGGGGGCCGGGGAGCTGTTTTTT. Protein: CASSLGLAGAGELFF.

V usage is TRBV10-3 and J usage is TRBJ2-3; D possibly corresponds to TRBD2 (6 bases). Trimming shortened V by 2 bases and J by 0 bases, and 6 bases separated the two germline ends. The CDR3 length is 14 residues. The germline gives CDR1 ENHRY, CDR2 SYGVKD. CDR3 residues: CAISEGRSTDTQYF. The CDR3 DNA reads TGTGCCATCAGTGAGGGGAGGAGCACAGATACGCAGTATTTT.

J is TRBJ1-5 and V is TRBV18, with 7 nucleotides matching TRBD1. Germline V gene sequence: CDR1 KGHSH, CDR2 LQKENI. J was trimmed by 7 bases and V by 6 bases; bases with no gene match: 6. The CDR3 covers 13 residues. DNA of the CDR3: TGTGCCAGCTCTCCTCCAGGGGGACAGCCCCAGCATTTT. Its translation: CASSPPGGQPQHF.

The chain employs TRBV4-1 and TRBJ2-7, with 9 bases fitting TRBD2. V lost 4 bases to trimming and J lost 5 bases; unmatched junction nucleotides: 9. The CDR3 consists of 15 residues. Per germline, CDR1 MGHRA and CDR2 YSYEKL. The CDR3 coding sequence is TGCGCCAGCAGCCTTTCCGGGACTAGCCGGGACGAGCAGTACTTC. Translating it yields CASSLSGTSRDEQYF.

The chain is built from TRBV7-2 and TRBJ2-7, with a tentative D call TRBD2 (6 bases). The ends were cut back, 5 bases at V and 7 bases at J, with 18 bases in the middle. This CDR3 comprises 14 residues. CDR1 is SGHTA and CDR2 is FQGNSA in the germline V gene. This CDR3 is CASSHKSGGDEQYF. The CDR3 nucleotides are TGTGCCAGCAGCCACAAATCGGGCGGGGATGAGCAGTACTTC.

V and J are TRBV14 and TRBJ2-7, with D tentatively TRBD1 (6 bases). Germline V CDR1 and CDR2: SGHDN, FVKESK. This CDR3 is 16 amino acids long. V was pared by 1 base and J by 0 bases, with 13 bases between. This chain's CDR3 is CASSQVGADSSYEQYF. The CDR3 bases are TGTGCCAGCAGCCAAGTGGGGGCGGATAGCTCCTACGAGCAGTACTTC.

The chain recombines TRBV7-9 with TRBJ1-2; weak D call: TRBD1 (6 bases). CDR1 and CDR2 (germline): SEHNR, FQNEAQ (reference sequence). V was trimmed by 5 bases and J by 5 bases, leaving 18 bases between them. The CDR3 contains 15 residues. The CDR3 DNA reads TGTGCCAGCAGCCCCTCGGCAGGGGCGCGATATGGCTACACCTTC. Translation gives CASSPSAGARYGYTF.

The CDR3 nucleotides read TGTGCCAGCAGTTACGGGGACAGGCATGAAAAACTGTTTTTT. This translates into CASSYGDRHEKLFF. This chain links TRBV6-6 with TRBJ1-4; 8 positions match TRBD1. This CDR3 spans 14 amino acids. CDR1 and CDR2 from the germline V gene are MNHNY and SVGAGI (reference sequence). Trimming at V came to 2 bases and at J to 6 bases, leaving 2 bases not matched to a gene.

CDR3 sequence (DNA): TGTGCCAGCAGTGACAGGGGGCAGGGTGAAAAACTGTTTTTT. This encodes CASSDRGQGEKLFF. The chain has TRBV2 and TRBJ1-4; 8 bases agree with TRBD1. V lost 3 bases, J lost 7 bases, and 4 bases stayed unmatched. The CDR3 consists of 14 residues. Germline V CDR1 and CDR2: SNHLY, FYNNEI.

The chain uses TRBV5-5 and TRBJ1-3; TRBD1 matches 9 bases. V was clipped by 4 bases and J by 1 base; unmatched bases: 6. The CDR3 is 16 amino acids. Germline CDR1 reads SGHKS; CDR2 reads YYEKEE (reference sequence). CDR3 sequence (DNA): TGTGCCAGCAGCCGCCGGGACAGGGTTTCTGGAAACACCATATATTTT. It codes for CASSRRDRVSGNTIYF.

V usage is TRBV6-1 and J usage is TRBJ1-2, with D unclear. In germline, CDR1 is MNHNS, CDR2 SASEGT. V lost 4 bases and J 8 bases, leaving 11 bases between the germline ends. The CDR3 runs 12 residues. The CDR3 protein is CASSVAGYGYTF. CDR3 coding DNA: TGTGCCAGCAGTGTGGCGGGGTACGGCTACACCTTC.

The chain couples TRBV7-8 to TRBJ2-1, with 12 bases fitting TRBD1. V lost 3 bases and J lost 9; bases outside the gene matches: 3. The V gene's germline CDR1 is SGHVS and CDR2 FQNEAQ. The CDR3 runs to 14 residues. The DNA of the CDR3 is TGTGCCAGCAGCTTCCGGGACAGGGGGCGTGAGCAGTTCTTC. Protein sequence: CASSFRDRGREQFF.

The chain uses TRBV9 and TRBJ2-3; 9 nucleotides match TRBD2. Germline-derived CDR1 and CDR2 are SGDLS and YYNGEE. The CDR3 loop spans 16 amino acids. With 4 bases clipped from V and 0 bases from J, the junction kept 6 bases outside the gene matches. As DNA, the CDR3 is TGTGCCAGCAGCTATCTAGCGGGGAAAAGCACAGATACGCAGTATTTT. Amino acids: CASSYLAGKSTDTQYF.

V gene TRBV4-1 combines with J gene TRBJ1-1, with TRBD1 as a possible D gene (6 bases). Trimming shortened V by 4 bases and J by 0 bases, and 18 bases separated the two germline ends. The CDR3 totals 17 residues. Germline V gene sequence: CDR1 MGHRA, CDR2 YSYEKL. CDR3 sequence reads: CASSRLGAGALNTEAFF. CDR3 DNA: TGCGCCAGCAGCCGCCTCGGGGCGGGGGCCCTGAACACTGAAGCTTTCTTT.

This rearrangement joins TRBV19 to TRBJ1-5, with D hard to call. Germline lookup yields CDR1 LNHDA and CDR2 SQIVND (reference sequence). The CDR3 runs to 13 residues. V dropped 2 bases and J dropped 7 bases, with 9 bases sitting between them. The CDR3 region is CASSISVSQPQHF. The CDR3 region has the DNA TGTGCCAGTAGTATAAGCGTCTCCCAGCCCCAGCATTTT.

The chain joins TRBV6-6 to TRBJ1-1, with 8 bases lining up with TRBD1. This CDR3 is 13 amino acids long. J gave up 2 bases and V 6 bases, and 2 bases lay outside the gene matches. Germline V CDR1 and CDR2: MNHNY, SVGAGI (reference sequence). In DNA form, the CDR3 reads TGTGCCAGCAGAGACAGGGGCAACACTGAAGCTTTCTTT. Translation gives CASRDRGNTEAFF.

The DNA of the CDR3 is TGTGCCAGCAGCTCGGCCGGGAGGCGAAGCCTGGGTGATACGCAGTATTTT. It translates to CASSSAGRRSLGDTQYF. J is TRBJ2-3 and V is TRBV5-4; 7 nucleotides align to TRBD2. With 3 bases clipped from V and 6 bases from J, the junction kept 16 bases outside the gene matches. The CDR3 covers 17 residues. Germline CDR1 is SGHNT and CDR2 is YYREEE (reference sequence).

The chain joins TRBV4-3 to TRBJ1-4, with 7 bases aligning to TRBD1. Unmatched junction bases numbered 8, after V lost 0 bases and J lost 7 bases. Germline V gene sequence: CDR1 LGHNA, CDR2 YSLEER. CDR3 length: 16 residues. CDR3 sequence reads: CASSQDGQARGEKLFF. CDR3 coding DNA: TGCGCCAGCAGCCAAGATGGACAGGCCCGCGGTGAAAAACTGTTTTTT.

This chain links TRBV2 with TRBJ2-2; D may be TRBD1 (6 bases). Trimming took 5 bases from V and 0 from J, leaving 10 bases between them. The CDR3 is 15 amino acids. Germline values: CDR1 SNHLY, CDR2 FYNNEI. CDR3 DNA: TGTGCCAGCAGTTGGGGACACCCGAACACCGGGGAGCTGTTTTTT. Translation: CASSWGHPNTGELFF.